A single sample is the source of the 30 T cell receptor beta chains below, sequenced in a study of T-cell memory formation after mild COVID-19. TCRdb redid the calling of the 5' RACE reads with MiXCR, one entry per CDR3 protein. The data contain around 340,000 distinct CDR3 sequences, 15% of them singletons. The sample was PBMCs or a T cell subset sorted from them (not recorded which). These receptor sequences come from a man younger than 35 who had mild COVID-19 (a few samples of this study predate the infection). Cell type and time point are not known.

The table lists this clonotype with many counts. V is TRBV7-3 and J is TRBJ2-3, with no clear D. The CDR3 extends over 14 amino acids. V lost 5 bases to trimming and J lost 1 base, with 10 bases between them. Germline V gives CDR1 SGHTA, CDR2 FQGTGA. The CDR3 nucleotides read TGTGCCAGCAGCCCAGTTGGGGGCACAGATACGCAGTATTTT. Its translation is CASSPVGGTDTQYF.

This clonotype was seen a few times. This rearrangement joins TRBV6-2 or TRBV6-3 to TRBJ2-7; D is unresolved. V shed 8 bases and J shed 0 bases, with 17 bases lying between them. The germline gives CDR1 MNHEY, CDR2 SVGEGT. The CDR3 runs to 15 residues. The CDR3 spells CASRSILTSSYEQYV. CDR3 DNA: TGTGCCAGCCGAAGTATATTGACGTCCTCCTACGAGCAGTACGTC.

DNA of the CDR3: TGCAGCGTTTTGGGGGGATTGAGGGAGACCCAGTACTTC. Protein: CSVLGGLRETQYF. The V call is TRBV29-1, the J call TRBJ2-5, with D maybe TRBD2 (6 bases). Germline lookup yields CDR1 SQVTM and CDR2 ANQGSEA. The CDR3 is 13 residues long. The V gene lost 5 bases and the J gene lost 5 bases, with 15 bases spanning the gap.

This clonotype was seen a handful of times. The rearrangement joins TRBV15 to TRBJ2-7; a possible D gene is TRBD2 (6 bases). V was shortened by 0 bases and J by 5 bases, with 14 bases between the two germline ends. The CDR3 has 15 amino acids. The germline gives CDR1 LNHNV, CDR2 YYDKDF (reference sequence). CDR3 loop: CATSRDRRTTNEQYF. Here the CDR3 DNA reads TGTGCCACCAGCAGAGACCGGAGGACTACTAACGAGCAGTACTTC.

This clonotype was picked up a small number of times. The chain joins TRBV7-8 to TRBJ2-6; D is unresolved. Germline loops: CDR1 SGHVS, CDR2 FQNEAQ. The CDR3 spans 17 residues. V lost 5 bases to trimming and J lost 2 bases, with 16 bases between them. The CDR3: CASSPYKVFTGANVLTF. CDR3 DNA: TGTGCCAGCAGCCCATATAAGGTTTTCACTGGGGCCAACGTCCTGACTTTC. Full variable domain (remainder filled in from reference TRBV7-8 and TRBJ2-6): GAGVSQSPRYKVAKRGQDVALRCDPISGHVSLFWYQQALGQGPEFLTYFQNEAQLDKSGLPSDRFFAERPEGSVSTLKIQRTQQEDSAVYLCASSPYKVFTGANVLTFGAGSRLTVL.

The gene calls are TRBV7-8 and TRBJ2-7, with D unclear. Germline V gene sequence: CDR1 SGHVS, CDR2 FQNEAQ. Trimming pared 5 bases from V and 0 bases from J, leaving 8 bases between. CDR3 length equals 13 residues. Here the CDR3 reads CASSDTPSYEQYF. In DNA form, the CDR3 reads TGTGCCAGCAGCGATACACCCTCCTACGAGCAGTACTTC.

Ten or more counts support this clonotype. The chain employs TRBV4-3 and TRBJ2-1; 13 positions agree with TRBD2. This CDR3 spans 17 amino acids. From germline, CDR1 is LGHNA and CDR2 YSLEER. Trimming removed 7 bases from V and 2 bases from J; junction bases left unmatched: 8. CDR3: CASTPGLAGSPYNEQFF. The CDR3 nucleotides read TGCGCCAGCACCCCGGGACTAGCGGGGAGTCCCTACAATGAGCAGTTCTTC.

This chain joins TRBV7-2 and TRBJ2-1; TRBD1 matches 9 bases. Germline values: CDR1 SGHTA, CDR2 FQGNSA. With 5 bases clipped from V and 9 bases from J, the junction kept 8 bases outside the gene matches. The length of the CDR3 is 14 residues. The CDR3 protein is CASSLRDREGEQFF. The DNA of the CDR3 is TGTGCCAGCAGCCTCCGGGACAGGGAGGGTGAGCAGTTCTTC.

V is TRBV6-2 or TRBV6-3 and J is TRBJ1-5, with D possibly matching TRBD1 (5 bases). CDR1 and CDR2 (germline): MNHEY, SVGEGT. The CDR3 contains 14 residues. Trimming took off 7 bases at V and 0 bases at J, with 10 bases between the two ends. The CDR3 here is CASTRGASNQPQHF. CDR3 bases: TGTGCCAGCACCCGCGGGGCTAGCAATCAGCCCCAGCATTTT.

In its sample, this clonotype was seen a few times. The J gene is TRBJ2-3, the V gene TRBV5-1; D is undetermined. Per the germline V gene, CDR1 is SGHRS and CDR2 is YFSETQ. CDR3 length equals 10 residues. V was clipped by 7 bases and J by 9 bases, with 9 bases between them. DNA for the CDR3: TGCGCCAGCTCAACGAGAACGCAGTATTTT. Its translation is CASSTRTQYF.

This clonotype was recorded only once. The chain uses TRBV9 and TRBJ2-3; D possibly corresponds to TRBD2 (6 bases). The germline V gene encodes CDR1 SGDLS and CDR2 YYNGEE. This CDR3 comprises 15 residues. V was clipped by 2 bases and J by 2 bases, with 12 bases between them. CDR3 amino acids: CASSVLGGSTDTQYF. DNA for the CDR3: TGTGCCAGCAGCGTCCTCGGGGGATCCACAGATACGCAGTATTTT.

This clonotype was observed a few times. The chain links TRBV5-1 to TRBJ1-2; possible D gene TRBD1, 5 bases. This CDR3 comprises 12 residues. Per the germline V gene, CDR1 is SGHRS and CDR2 is YFSETQ. V gave up 4 bases and J gave up 4 bases, with 8 bases separating them. CDR3 bases: TGCGCCAGCAGCGACAGTACCTATGGCTACACCTTC. Protein: CASSDSTYGYTF.

V usage is TRBV7-2 and J usage is TRBJ2-3; D remains unclear. The V end lost 6 bases, the J end lost 2 bases, and 15 bases lay between the germline ends. Looked up from germline, CDR1 is SGHTA and CDR2 is FQGNSA. The CDR3 has 15 residues. This CDR3 reads CASSALVPTTDTQYF. The CDR3 DNA reads as TGTGCCAGCAGTGCTTTGGTTCCAACCACAGATACGCAGTATTTT. The complete variable domain, with remaining parts taken from reference TRBV7-2 and TRBJ2-3, reads GAGVSQSPSNKVTEKGKDVELRCDPISGHTALYWYRQSLGQGLEFLIYFQGNSAPDKSGLPSDRFSAERTGGSVSTLTIQRTQQEDSAVYLCASSALVPTTDTQYFGPGTRLTVL.

This clonotype was observed a handful of times. The chain employs TRBV4-1 and TRBJ2-3; maybe TRBD2 (5 bases). The CDR3 spans 16 residues. Per germline, CDR1 MGHRA and CDR2 YSYEKL. V was pared by 0 bases and J by 0 bases, with 10 bases between. The CDR3 DNA follows: TGCGCCAGCAGCCAAGAATGGACTTGGAGCACAGATACGCAGTATTTT. Translation gives CASSQEWTWSTDTQYF.

This clonotype was seen a handful of times. The genes are TRBV7-2 and TRBJ2-7; either TRBD1 or TRBD2 may supply D (6 bases each). The CDR3 has 14 amino acids. The V end was cut by 6 bases, the J end by 3 bases, with 15 bases between. The germline V gene encodes CDR1 SGHTA and CDR2 FQGNSA. CDR3 coding DNA: TGTGCCAGCAGTCAAGGGGGGCAGATCTACGAGCAGTACTTC. As protein: CASSQGGQIYEQYF.

This clonotype has a handful of counts. The chain combines TRBV28 with TRBJ2-7; D is possibly TRBD1 (6 bases). Germline CDR1 and CDR2: MDHEN and SYDVKM. The V end was cut by 4 bases, the J end by 6 bases, with 19 bases between. This CDR3 spans 15 amino acids. CDR3 coding DNA: TGTGCCAGCAGTTCCCCCCACAGGGTCGAAACCGAGCAGTACGTC. It yields the protein CASSSPHRVETEQYV.

This clonotype was counted between two and nine times. The chain uses TRBV6-5 and TRBJ2-7; possibly TRBD2 for D (5 bases). The CDR3 length is 15 residues. Between the trimmed V and J ends, which lost 6 bases and 0 bases, there was a span of 15 bases. Germline values: CDR1 MNHEY, CDR2 SVGAGI. CDR3 region: CASSPGLWSSYEQYV. Here the CDR3 DNA reads TGTGCCAGCAGCCCCGGACTGTGGAGCTCCTACGAGCAGTACGTC.

V is TRBV7-9 and J is TRBJ2-5; 7 positions agree with TRBD1. CDR3 size: 15 residues. V was clipped by 1 base and J by 0 bases; unmatched bases: 2. Per germline, CDR1 SEHNR and CDR2 FQNEAQ (reference sequence). CDR3: CASSLVGQYQETQYF. For the CDR3, the DNA is TGTGCCAGCAGCTTAGTGGGACAGTACCAAGAGACCCAGTACTTC.

This clonotype came up a few times. The V call is TRBV24-1, the J call TRBJ2-2; 9 bases map to TRBD1. Per the germline V gene, CDR1 is KGHDR and CDR2 is SFDVKD. The trim removed 8 bases at V and 4 bases at J, leaving 4 bases unmatched. This CDR3 comprises 14 residues. The CDR3 spells CATTGTGPTGELFF. The CDR3 DNA reads TGTGCCACCACGGGGACAGGGCCCACCGGGGAGCTGTTTTTT.

This rearrangement joins TRBV12-3 or TRBV12-4 to TRBJ2-2; the D is unclear. Trimming stripped 5 bases from V and 7 bases from J, with 11 bases between. This CDR3 is 13 amino acids long. The CDR3 loop reads CASSPGPGGELFF. CDR3 sequence (DNA): TGTGCCAGCAGTCCTGGTCCGGGCGGGGAGCTGTTTTTT.

This clonotype showed up just a few times. V is TRBV7-2 and J is TRBJ1-4, with 8 bases that match TRBD1. CDR3 length: 16 amino acids. Germline V gene sequence: CDR1 SGHTA, CDR2 FQGNSA. Germline trimming cut 5 bases from V and 7 bases from J; bases unmatched to any gene: 12. In nucleotides, the CDR3 is TGTGCCAGCAGCCGTCGGACAGGGAGTCCGGGTGAAAAACTGTTTTTT. Translated: CASSRRTGSPGEKLFF.

The genes are TRBV11-2 and TRBJ1-1, with D perhaps TRBD1 (5 bases). This CDR3 region has 13 residues. The germline V gene has CDR1 SGHAT and CDR2 FQNNGV. V lost 5 bases, J lost 4 bases, and 11 bases lay in between. The CDR3 here is CASSVAGGTEAFF. The DNA of the CDR3 is TGTGCCAGCAGCGTGGCGGGGGGCACTGAAGCTTTCTTT.

This clonotype was found a few times. The rearrangement joins TRBV4-3 to TRBJ2-7; D is undetermined. Germline loops: CDR1 LGHNA, CDR2 YSLEER. Trimming cost V 2 bases and J 3 bases, with 11 bases left between them. This CDR3 comprises 14 residues. CDR3 in amino acids: CASSQRDPGYEQYF. The CDR3 nucleotides are TGCGCCAGCAGCCAACGAGACCCAGGCTACGAGCAGTACTTC.

A few counts support this clonotype. V gene TRBV9 combines with J gene TRBJ2-5, with D unresolved. V lost 1 base and J lost 4, with 11 bases in between. CDR3 size: 14 residues. In germline, CDR1 is SGDLS, CDR2 YYNGEE. The CDR3 nucleotides read TGTGCCAGCAGCGTATTCGACGTTGCAGAGACCCAGTACTTC. It yields the protein CASSVFDVAETQYF.

This clonotype was picked up a small number of times. The V and J genes are TRBV6-6 and TRBJ2-1, with 9 bases aligning to TRBD1. The length of the CDR3 is 15 residues. Germline V gene data show CDR1 as MNHNY and CDR2 as SVGAGI (reference sequence). V was clipped by 5 bases and J by 5 bases; unmatched bases: 7. As DNA, the CDR3 is TGTGCCAGCAGTCGGGGACAGGGATCGAACAATGAGCAGTTCTTC. Protein sequence: CASSRGQGSNNEQFF.

This clonotype has only a few counts. This chain links TRBV5-1 with TRBJ1-1, with D perhaps TRBD1 (5 bases). The germline gives CDR1 SGHRS, CDR2 YFSETQ. V lost 4 bases to trimming and J lost 2 bases, with 12 bases between them. CDR3 length equals 14 residues. CDR3 region: CASSPWTINTEAFF. The CDR3 nucleotides read TGCGCCAGCAGCCCCTGGACAATCAACACTGAAGCTTTCTTT.

The chain carries TRBV7-2 and TRBJ2-7, with a weak D call TRBD2 (5 bases). V was cut by 6 bases and J by 6 bases, with 12 bases left in between. The CDR3 extends over 12 amino acids. Germline CDR1 is SGHTA and CDR2 is FQGNSA. The CDR3 loop reads CASRRSSTEQYF. The DNA of the CDR3 is TGTGCCAGCAGGCGCTCTAGCACCGAGCAGTACTTC.

This clonotype turned up a few times. The V gene is TRBV5-1, the J gene TRBJ1-1, with TRBD1 matching over 8 bases. This CDR3 is 15 amino acids long. V shed 2 bases, J shed 1 base, and the junction held 4 bases outside the gene matches. Germline V gives CDR1 SGHRS, CDR2 YFSETQ. CDR3 in DNA: TGCGCCAGCAGCTTCCAGGGGGCCGGGAACACTGAAGCTTTCTTT. Amino acid sequence: CASSFQGAGNTEAFF.

The J gene is TRBJ2-1, the V gene TRBV7-2, with 11 bases matching TRBD2. CDR1 SGHTA and CDR2 FQGNSA come from the germline V gene. This CDR3 contains 16 residues. The ends lost 4 bases at V and 7 bases at J; junction bases unmatched: 9. The CDR3 region is CASSSKLAGAANEQFF. CDR3 in DNA: TGTGCCAGCAGCTCGAAACTAGCGGGGGCCGCTAATGAGCAGTTCTTC.

The chain uses TRBV12-3 or TRBV12-4 and TRBJ2-2; D not certain. The V gene lost 1 base and the J gene lost 4 bases, with 4 bases spanning the gap. The CDR3 extends over 13 amino acids. The CDR3, as DNA: TGTGCCAGCAGTTTAGAGGTCACCGGGGAGCTGTTTTTT. It translates to CASSLEVTGELFF.